These T cell receptor beta chains were read from a single sample in a study of T cell responses to AZD1222 COVID-19 vaccine. Method: immunoSEQ multiplex PCR; TCRdb's copy keeps in-frame clones and lacks some. The data contain roughly 160,000 clones, around 90% of them singletons. The specimen was peripheral blood, collected on day 0 of MenACWY control vaccination. The receptors originated from an adult in good health. Each CDR3 is given with its conserved first and last residue. A D gene is named only where the DNA matches it firmly. For some rows the clone size is stated as once, few or many, or as a class when expanded; others skip it.

-,-,TRBV5-4,TRBJ2-3,TGTGCCAGCAGCTTTTCAGCGGGCACAGATACGCAGTATTTT,CASSFSAGTDTQYF
TRBD2,-,TRBV27,TRBJ2-1,TGTGCCAGCAGTTTCACTAGCGGAACAGTGCAGTTCTTC,CASSFTSGTVQFF
-,-,TRBV2,TRBJ1-5,TGTGCCAGCAGTGAAGGGGGTAGGGGATGGCAGCCCCAGCATTTT,CASSEGGRGWQPQHF
-,-,TRBV11-3,TRBJ2-7,TGTGCCAGCAGTTTTGGGGGCGGGGGAACTCGCTACGAGCAGTACTTC,CASSFGGGGTRYEQYF
TRBD2,-,TRBV27,TRBJ2-3,TGTGCCTCGTCTAGCGGGAGGAGGGCAGATACGCAGTATTTT,CASSSGRRADTQYF
-,-,TRBV19,TRBJ1-5,TGTGCCAGTAAGTCCAACCACGGTCAGCCCCAGCATTTT,CASKSNHGQPQHF
TRBD1,-,TRBV24-1,TRBJ1-5,TGTGCCACCAGTGACCCGGGACAGGGCAATCAGCCCCAGCATTTT,CATSDPGQGNQPQHF
TRBD2,-,TRBV18,TRBJ2-3,TGTGCCAGCTCACCACGAGGCGGGAGTGGGACTGGAGATACGCAGTATTTT,CASSPRGGSGTGDTQYF
-,-,TRBV28,TRBJ2-6,TGTGCCAGCAGTAGACAGGTTACCTCTGGGGCCAACGTCCTGACTTTC,CASSRQVTSGANVLTF
-,-,TRBV15,TRBJ1-2,TGTGCCACCAGTCTGGGGGGCGGCTATGGCTACACCTTC,CATSLGGGYGYTF
-,-,TRBV24-1,TRBJ1-1,TGTGCCACGATAGGTGGGTACGGTGAAGCTTTCTTT,CATIGGYGEAFF
-,-,TRBV20-1,TRBJ1-5,TGCAGTGCCAGGGGCTCTCAGCCCCAGCATTTT,CSARGSQPQHF
-,-,TRBV27,TRBJ2-2,TGTGCCAGCACTTACGGCAGGGTGAACACCGGGGAGCTGTTTTTT,CASTYGRVNTGELFF
-,-,TRBV11-2,TRBJ2-1,TGTGCCAGCAGCTCCCGGGACGGCAAAGCCTACAATGAGCAGTTCTTC,CASSSRDGKAYNEQFF
TRBD2,-,TRBV30,TRBJ2-1,TGTGCCTGGGAACCGGGACTAGCGGACAATGAGCAGTTCTTC,CAWEPGLADNEQFF
TRBD2,-,TRBV7-3,TRBJ2-2,TGTGCCAGCAGCCCCGCAGCGGGATATGACACCGGGGAGCTGTTTTTT,CASSPAAGYDTGELFF
-,-,TRBV7-9,TRBJ1-2,TGTGCCAGCAGCGACAGACCACGGACCGGTCGGATTGGCTACACCTTC,CASSDRPRTGRIGYTF
-,-,TRBV28,TRBJ1-4,TGTGCCAGCACTCCTGGCGGGGGGCAACGTGCAACTAATGAAAAACTGTTTTTT,CASTPGGGQRATNEKLFF
-,-,TRBV27,TRBJ2-2,TGTGCCAGCAGTTTAGCAGGGTGGACCGGGGAGCTGTTTTTT,CASSLAGWTGELFF
-,-,TRBV2,TRBJ1-1,TGTGCCAGCAGTTTGAGGGTTATGAACACTGAAGCTTTCTTT,CASSLRVMNTEAFF
-,-,TRBV30,TRBJ1-1,TGTGCCTGGAGTGTCAGGGGTTACAACACTGAAGCTTTCTTT,CAWSVRGYNTEAFF
TRBD1,-,TRBV19,TRBJ1-6,TGTGCCAGTAGCCGGGACAGAGCCAATTCACCCCTCCACTTT,CASSRDRANSPLHF
TRBD1,-,TRBV7-8,TRBJ2-2,TGTGCCAGCAGTTCTGACAGGGCAGGCAACACCGGGGAGCTGTTTTTT,CASSSDRAGNTGELFF
-,-,TRBV19,TRBJ1-2,TGTGCCAGTAGTACGTCAACCTGGAACTATGGCTACACCTTC,CASSTSTWNYGYTF
-,-,TRBV2,TRBJ1-2,TGTGCCAGCAGTAGTCTTTATGGCTACACCTTC,CASSSLYGYTF
TRBD2,-,TRBV5-1,TRBJ2-1,TGCGCCAGCAGCTGGGGACTAGCGGGAGTTGGTGGCGGTGAGCAGTTCTTC,CASSWGLAGVGGGEQFF
-,-,TRBV19,TRBJ2-1,TGTGCCAGTAGTATCTACACCAACAATGAGCAGTTCTTC,CASSIYTNNEQFF
-,-,TRBV18,TRBJ1-1,TGTGCCAGCTCCCCTATCGGGATACAAGCTTTCTTT,CASSPIGIQAFF
TRBD2,-,TRBV19,TRBJ2-2,TGTGCCAGTAGTCCCGGGCGACTAGCGGGAGTCACCGGGGAGCTGTTTTTT,CASSPGRLAGVTGELFF
-,once,TRBV28,TRBJ1-1,TGTGCCAGCAGTGCACTTTTAGGGACGGCTTTCTTT,CASSALLGTAFF
TRBD1,-,TRBV6-2/TRBV6-3,TRBJ1-1,TGTGCCAGCAGTTACACGATCCCAGGGGGTCCGAACACTGAAGCTTTCTTT,CASSYTIPGGPNTEAFF
TRBD2,-,TRBV7-9,TRBJ2-1,TGTGCCAGCAGCACCCGACTAGCGGGTCACAATGAGCAGTTCTTC,CASSTRLAGHNEQFF
TRBD2,-,TRBV19,TRBJ2-3,TGTGCCAGTAGTATCGGACTAGCGGGAGGGCCGAGAGGGGAAGATACGCAGTATTTT,CASSIGLAGGPRGEDTQYF
TRBD2,-,TRBV18,TRBJ2-7,TGTGCCAGCTCACCTATAGGACTAGCGGGAGACGAGCAGTACTTC,CASSPIGLAGDEQYF
-,-,TRBV19,TRBJ1-1,TGTGCCAGTAATGTGCGTGGGGGCTGGGGCACTGAAGCTTTCTTT,CASNVRGGWGTEAFF
TRBD1,-,TRBV9,TRBJ1-3,TGTGCCAGCAGCGCACAGGGGGCGATGGGAAACACCATATATTTT,CASSAQGAMGNTIYF
TRBD2,-,TRBV5-6,TRBJ2-3,TGTGCCAGCACCTCTGGAGGTTTAAGGACTAGCGGGAGAGTAGATACGCAGTATTTT,CASTSGGLRTSGRVDTQYF
TRBD2,-,TRBV19,TRBJ2-2,TGTGCCAGTAGTATGCGAGCGGGAGGGAGTGGGGAGCTGTTTTTT,CASSMRAGGSGELFF
TRBD1,-,TRBV5-1,TRBJ1-2,TGCGCCAGCAGCGGGACCGGGACAGTCTATGGCTACACCTTC,CASSGTGTVYGYTF
-,-,TRBV5-6,TRBJ1-4,TGTGCCAGCAGCTTGGCCGGTCGGGACGTTCGCGAAAAACTGTTTTTT,CASSLAGRDVREKLFF
-,-,TRBV1,TRBJ2-7,TGCACCAGCAGCCCTGCTGGCTATTCCTACGAGCAGTACTTC,CTSSPAGYSYEQYF
TRBD2,-,TRBV7-2,TRBJ2-1,TGTGCCAGCAGCTTTCGGACTAGCGGGAGGGCCGGGAATGAGCAGTTCTTC,CASSFRTSGRAGNEQFF
TRBD2,once,TRBV19,TRBJ2-1,TGTGCCAGTATAAAGACTGGAGCGGGAGGGCAGCAGTTCTTC,CASIKTGAGGQQFF
-,few,TRBV4-3,TRBJ1-5,TGCGCCAGCAGCCAGGTATACAGGGTGGAACAGCCCCAGCATTTT,CASSQVYRVEQPQHF
TRBD1,-,TRBV14,TRBJ1-2,TGTGCCAGCAGCCAGCTGGACAGGGGGTCCGATGGCTACACCTTC,CASSQLDRGSDGYTF
TRBD1,-,TRBV5-6,TRBJ1-1,TGTGCCAGCAGCTTGGGGTTCACTGACAGGGGGACTGAAGCTTTCTTT,CASSLGFTDRGTEAFF
-,-,TRBV28,TRBJ1-1,TGTGCCAGCAGTTTTGGAGAGAACACTGAAGCTTTCTTT,CASSFGENTEAFF
-,once,TRBV3-1/TRBV3-2,TRBJ1-1,TGTGCCAGCAGCCCACCGACAGCGAACACTGAAGCTTTCTTT,CASSPPTANTEAFF